Shown below are 23 T cell receptor beta chains from a single sample sequenced in a study of response to subunit inactivated influenza vaccine. TCRdb re-analysed the RT-PCR reads in MiXCR, keeping a single row per CDR3 protein. The sample yields 400,000 to 550,000 distinct CDR3 sequences, roughly 27% seen once. The sequences come from CD4+ T cells sorted from PBMCs, collected less than 6 days after vaccination. The receptor set was obtained from a man aged 50-60 years who received an inactivated influenza vaccine.

V gene TRBV12-3 or TRBV12-4 combines with J gene TRBJ2-7; D unclear. V was trimmed by 3 bases and J by 2 bases, leaving 11 bases between them. The CDR3 contains 14 residues. CDR3 loop: CASSFGQETYEQYF. The CDR3 region has the DNA TGTGCCAGCAGTTTCGGCCAGGAAACCTACGAGCAGTACTTC.

This clonotype was picked up many times. This chain uses TRBV3-1 with TRBJ1-1; a weak D match, TRBD1 (6 bases). V was trimmed by 2 bases and J by 0 bases, leaving 10 bases between them. The CDR3 runs 15 residues. Germline loops: CDR1 LGHDT, CDR2 YNNKEL (reference sequence). CDR3 bases: TGTGCCAGCAGCCAAATGGGGGCGGTGAACACTGAAGCTTTCTTT. Its protein is CASSQMGAVNTEAFF.

This clonotype has just a few counts. The chain employs TRBV9 and TRBJ2-5, with D perhaps matching TRBD2 (6 bases). Trimming left V 5 bases short and J 0 bases short, with 11 bases between. CDR3 length equals 14 residues. The germline CDR1 and CDR2 sequences are SGDLS and YYNGEE. The CDR3 sequence: CASSRGLNQETQYF. The DNA for the CDR3 is TGTGCCAGCAGTCGGGGACTCAACCAAGAGACCCAGTACTTC.

The CDR3 here is CAISGGLGGNYNEQFF. The CDR3 region has the DNA TGTGCCATCAGTGGGGGACTAGGGGGAAATTACAATGAGCAGTTCTTC. The V call is TRBV10-3, the J call TRBJ2-1; 8 nucleotides agree with TRBD2. There are 16 residues in the CDR3. The V gene end was trimmed by 4 bases and the J gene end by 4 bases; junction bases not matched to a gene: 9. Germline CDR1 ENHRY, CDR2 SYGVKD.

There are many counts of this clonotype. The chain has TRBV5-1 and TRBJ2-7; TRBD1 aligns across 8 bases. This CDR3 is 14 amino acids long. Per germline, CDR1 SGHRS and CDR2 YFSETQ. V lost 3 bases, J lost 6 bases, and 8 bases stayed unmatched. As DNA, the CDR3 is TGCGCCAGCAGCTACCTAGACAGGGGCCCCGAGCAGTACTTC. Amino acid sequence: CASSYLDRGPEQYF.

V usage is TRBV6-5 and J usage is TRBJ2-1; the D is unclear. The CDR3 is 14 amino acids. Deletions cut 2 bases from V and 12 bases from J, with 17 bases between. Germline V lookup: CDR1 MNHEY, CDR2 SVGAGI. CDR3 loop: CASSYGGANHGQFF. CDR3 nucleotide sequence: TGTGCCAGCAGTTACGGCGGTGCGAATCACGGGCAGTTCTTC.

V and J are TRBV28 and TRBJ2-7, with a tentative D call TRBD2 (5 bases). V lost 7 bases and J 0 bases, leaving 13 bases between the germline ends. This CDR3 is 14 amino acids long. Germline V gives CDR1 MDHEN, CDR2 SYDVKM. The CDR3: CASKNTGNSYEQYF. The CDR3 bases are TGTGCCAGCAAAAATACGGGAAACTCCTACGAGCAGTACTTC.

The sample holds a few counts of this clonotype. The J gene is TRBJ1-6, the V gene TRBV30, with 9 bases fitting TRBD1. Per germline, CDR1 GTSNPN and CDR2 SVGIG (reference sequence). The CDR3 has 14 amino acids. V lost 4 bases, J lost 7 bases, and 5 bases stayed unmatched. As DNA, the CDR3 is TGTGCCTGGACGGACAGGGGTAAGAATTCACCCCTCCACTTT. Residues: CAWTDRGKNSPLHF.

The chain links TRBV7-2 to TRBJ2-2; tentatively, D is TRBD1 (8 bases). This CDR3 is built from 16 residues. Trimming pared 5 bases from V and 5 bases from J, leaving 18 bases between. From germline, CDR1 is SGHTA and CDR2 FQGNSA. DNA for the CDR3: TGTGCCAGCAGCCAGCTCACAGGGGGAGGGACCGGGGAGCTGTTTTTT. Translating gives CASSQLTGGGTGELFF.

This clonotype was detected only once. The chain joins TRBV7-9 to TRBJ2-7, with 7 bases identical to TRBD2. This CDR3 has 13 amino acids. CDR1 is SEHNR, CDR2 FQNEAQ, per germline (reference sequence). V lost 5 bases, J lost 6 bases, and 7 bases stayed unmatched. The DNA for the CDR3 is TGTGCCAGCAGCCGACGAGGGGAGGGCGAGCAGTACTTC. Translating it yields CASSRRGEGEQYF.

The gene calls are TRBV6-2 or TRBV6-3 and TRBJ2-2; D is possibly TRBD2 (7 bases). CDR1 and CDR2 from the germline V gene are MNHEY and SVGEGT. V was cut by 5 bases and J by 5 bases, with 18 bases left in between. This CDR3 is 16 amino acids long. CDR3 DNA sequence: TGTGCCAGCAGTGACCTGGGGGGGCCGCGAACCGGGGAGCTGTTTTTT. This gives the protein CASSDLGGPRTGELFF.

This clonotype was picked up a small number of times. In DNA form, the CDR3 reads TGTGCCAGCAGTCACCGAGGGAGTGAACAGACCCAGTACTTC. As protein: CASSHRGSEQTQYF. V usage is TRBV6-5 and J usage is TRBJ2-5; possibly TRBD2 for D (5 bases). CDR1 is MNHEY, CDR2 SVGAGI, per germline. V was pared by 5 bases and J by 6 bases, with 16 bases between. The CDR3 contains 14 residues.

This clonotype was detected a few times. The chain combines TRBV4-2 with TRBJ2-3; TRBD2 agrees at 9 bases. Germline CDR1 and CDR2: LGHNA and YNFKEQ. V dropped 0 bases and J dropped 3; count of bases not matched to a gene: 7. The CDR3 consists of 17 residues. The CDR3 loop reads CASSQEGGRAFTDTQYF. CDR3 coding DNA: TGTGCCAGCAGCCAAGAGGGCGGGAGGGCCTTTACAGATACGCAGTATTTT.

This clonotype appeared a few times. The rearrangement uses TRBV3-1 and TRBJ1-3; 7 positions agree with TRBD1. This CDR3 region has 14 residues. With 4 bases clipped from V and 3 bases from J, the junction kept 3 bases outside the gene matches. CDR1 LGHDT and CDR2 YNNKEL come from the germline V gene (reference sequence). This CDR3 reads CASSRGDSGNTIYF. The CDR3 DNA is TGTGCCAGCAGCCGCGGGGACAGTGGAAACACCATATATTTT.

This clonotype turned up a few times. V and J are TRBV20-1 and TRBJ2-1; TRBD2 agrees at 7 bases. Trimming at V came to 3 bases and at J to 6 bases, leaving 2 bases not matched to a gene. This CDR3 has 12 residues. Germline V gene sequence: CDR1 DFQATT, CDR2 SNEGSKA (reference sequence). The CDR3 nucleotides are TGCAGTGCTAGGGGAGGGCTCAATGAGCAGTTCTTC. It codes for CSARGGLNEQFF.

The V gene is TRBV7-2, the J gene TRBJ2-6, with TRBD1 matching 8 bases. Germline CDR1 SGHTA, CDR2 FQGNSA. The CDR3 totals 16 residues. V trimming: 6 bases; J trimming: 2 bases; junction bases outside the gene matches: 6. The CDR3 nucleotides are TGTGCCAGCAGTCCCCAGGGGGCGCCTGGGGCCAACGTCCTGACTTTC. It is translated as CASSPQGAPGANVLTF.

This chain uses TRBV5-4 with TRBJ2-2, with 8 bases identical to TRBD1. This CDR3 has 16 amino acids. V lost 0 bases and J lost 4; bases outside the gene matches: 5. In germline, CDR1 is SGHNT, CDR2 YYREEE (reference sequence). CDR3 amino acids: CASSLGQGLSTGELFF. CDR3 in DNA: TGTGCCAGCAGCTTGGGACAGGGGTTGAGCACCGGGGAGCTGTTTTTT. Together with reference TRBV5-4 and TRBJ2-2, the CDR3 gives the full variable domain: ETGVTQSPTHLIKTRGQQVTLRCSSQSGHNTVSWYQQALGQGPQFIFQYYREEENGRGNFPPRFSGLQFPNYSSELNVNALELDDSALYLCASSLGQGLSTGELFFGEGSRLTVL.

Only a few counts were recorded for this clonotype. The chain carries TRBV20-1 and TRBJ2-3; 8 bases are shared with TRBD2. Germline CDR1 reads DFQATT; CDR2 reads SNEGSKA (reference sequence). The CDR3 extends over 14 amino acids. Trimming at V came to 5 bases and at J to 0 bases, leaving 4 bases not matched to a gene. The CDR3 DNA reads TGCAGTGCTCACGGGGGGGGAAGCACAGATACGCAGTATTTT. Amino acid sequence: CSAHGGGSTDTQYF.

This sequence joins TRBV9 and TRBJ2-6; TRBD1 agrees at 9 bases. The CDR3 runs to 22 residues. Losses at the gene ends were 0 bases for V and 0 bases for J; bases not matched to a gene: 16. Germline V gives CDR1 SGDLS, CDR2 YYNGEE. The CDR3 region has the DNA TGTGCCAGCAGCGTAGTGAGGACAGGGGTAGATTTTGGAGCCTCTGGGGCCAACGTCCTGACTTTC. Protein sequence: CASSVVRTGVDFGASGANVLTF. Full variable domain (rest looked up from reference TRBV9 and TRBJ2-6): DSGVTQTPKHLITATGQRVTLRCSPRSGDLSVYWYQQSLDQGLQFLIQYYNGEERAKGNILERFSAQQFPDLHSELNLSSLELGDSALYFCASSVVRTGVDFGASGANVLTFGAGSRLTVL.

There are a few counts of this clonotype. V is TRBV10-3 and J is TRBJ2-3; 7 positions match TRBD2. Per the germline V gene, CDR1 is ENHRY and CDR2 is SYGVKD. The CDR3 has 16 residues. Trimming took 4 bases from V and 3 from J; bases not matched to a gene: 10. CDR3: CAISAVRTSGTDTQYF. Written as DNA, the CDR3 is TGTGCCATCAGTGCCGTTAGGACTAGTGGTACAGATACGCAGTATTTT.

The gene calls are TRBV20-1 and TRBJ2-3; TRBD2 might be the D (6 bases). Trimming removed 3 bases at V and 2 bases at J, with 15 bases between. CDR3 length: 15 amino acids. CDR1 and CDR2 from the germline V gene are DFQATT and SNEGSKA (reference sequence). The CDR3 DNA reads as TGCAGTGCTAGTTGGAGGGGCGGGAACACAGATACGCAGTATTTT. Amino acid sequence: CSASWRGGNTDTQYF.

V usage is TRBV20-1 and J usage is TRBJ2-3; TRBD2 aligns across 11 bases. The CDR3 extends over 14 amino acids. Losses at the gene ends were 5 bases for V and 6 bases for J; bases not matched to a gene: 7. CDR1 is DFQATT and CDR2 is SNEGSKA in the germline V gene (reference sequence). The CDR3 sequence: CSAATSGRGDTQYF. The CDR3 DNA sequence: TGCAGTGCTGCCACTAGCGGGAGAGGTGATACGCAGTATTTT.

The chain couples TRBV6-5 to TRBJ2-5; possible D gene TRBD2, 7 bases. The CDR3 is 14 residues long. The V gene's germline CDR1 is MNHEY and CDR2 SVGAGI. The V and J ends lost 7 bases and 5 bases respectively, with 17 bases between them. The CDR3 DNA is TGTGCCAGCACTTCCCCGGGGGGCCAGGAGACCCAGTACTTC. Translation: CASTSPGGQETQYF.